This T cell receptor beta chain was obtained from a study of T-cell memory formation after mild COVID-19. This clonotype was found a few times. CDR3 length: 15 residues. Trimming shortened V by 0 bases and J by 3 bases, and 12 bases separated the two germline ends. Germline V CDR1 and CDR2: SGHRS, YFSETQ. TCRdb reanalysed the 5' RACE reads using MiXCR and keeps one entry per CDR3 protein. The repertoire includes around 310,000 distinct CDR3 sequences, 20% to 25% of them detected once, and around a fifth sits in the top ten. The rearrangement uses TRBV5-1 and TRBJ1-2; a possible D gene is TRBD1 (5 bases). The receptor was isolated from a man aged 18 to 29 who had mild COVID-19 (a few samples of this study predate the infection). Cell type and time point are not known. Sequencing was carried out using PBMCs or a T cell subset sorted from them (not recorded which). The CDR3 loop reads CASSLGGAQDYGYTF. As DNA, the CDR3 is TGCGCCAGCAGCTTGGGTGGAGCACAGGACTATGGCTACACCTTC.